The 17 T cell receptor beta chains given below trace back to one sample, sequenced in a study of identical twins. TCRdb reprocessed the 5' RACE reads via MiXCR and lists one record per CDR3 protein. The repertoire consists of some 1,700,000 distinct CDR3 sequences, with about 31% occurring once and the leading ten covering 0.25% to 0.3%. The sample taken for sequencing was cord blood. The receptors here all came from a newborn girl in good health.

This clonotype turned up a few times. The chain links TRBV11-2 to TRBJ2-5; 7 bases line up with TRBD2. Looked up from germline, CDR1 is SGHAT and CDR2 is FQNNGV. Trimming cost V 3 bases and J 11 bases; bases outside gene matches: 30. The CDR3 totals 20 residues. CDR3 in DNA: TGTGCCAGCAGCTTCCCCCGGGCCCGACTAGCCTATAGGTCCTACAATGAGCAGTACTTC. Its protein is CASSFPRARLAYRSYNEQYF.

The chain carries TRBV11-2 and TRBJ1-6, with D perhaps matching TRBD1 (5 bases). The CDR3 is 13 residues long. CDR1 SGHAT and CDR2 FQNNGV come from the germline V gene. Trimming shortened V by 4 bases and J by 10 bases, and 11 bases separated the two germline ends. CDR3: CASSSGFGSPLHF. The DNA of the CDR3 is TGTGCCAGCAGCTCAGGGTTCGGATCACCCCTCCACTTT.

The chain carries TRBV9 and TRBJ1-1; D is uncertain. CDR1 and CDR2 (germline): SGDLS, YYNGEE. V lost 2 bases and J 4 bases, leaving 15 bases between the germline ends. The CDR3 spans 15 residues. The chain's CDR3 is CASSVGPRTPTEAFF. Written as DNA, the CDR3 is TGTGCCAGCAGCGTTGGGCCTCGAACTCCCACTGAAGCTTTCTTT.

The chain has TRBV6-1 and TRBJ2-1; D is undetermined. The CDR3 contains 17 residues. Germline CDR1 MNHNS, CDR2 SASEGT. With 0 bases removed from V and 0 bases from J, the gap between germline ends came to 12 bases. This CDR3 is CASSEAPVQSSYNEQFF. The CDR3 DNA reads TGTGCCAGCAGTGAAGCTCCGGTCCAAAGCTCCTACAATGAGCAGTTCTTC.

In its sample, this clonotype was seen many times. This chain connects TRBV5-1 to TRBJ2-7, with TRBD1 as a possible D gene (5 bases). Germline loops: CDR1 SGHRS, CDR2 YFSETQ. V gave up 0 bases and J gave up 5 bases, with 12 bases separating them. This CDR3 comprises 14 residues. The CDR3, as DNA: TGCGCCAGCAGCTTGGATCGCAGGGTGGACGAGCAGTACTTC. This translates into CASSLDRRVDEQYF.

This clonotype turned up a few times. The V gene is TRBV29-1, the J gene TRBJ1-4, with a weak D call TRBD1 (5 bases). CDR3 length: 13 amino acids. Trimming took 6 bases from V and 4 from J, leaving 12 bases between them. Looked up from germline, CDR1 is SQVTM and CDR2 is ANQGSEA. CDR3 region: CSVGTELNEKLFF. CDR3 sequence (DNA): TGCAGCGTCGGGACCGAACTTAATGAAAAACTGTTTTTT.

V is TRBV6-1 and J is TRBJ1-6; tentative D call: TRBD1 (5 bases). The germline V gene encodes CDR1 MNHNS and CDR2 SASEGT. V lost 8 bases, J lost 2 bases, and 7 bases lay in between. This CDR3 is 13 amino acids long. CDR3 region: CASLTAYNSPLHF. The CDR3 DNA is TGTGCCAGCTTGACAGCCTATAATTCACCCCTCCACTTT.

CDR3: CAISESLGGTIYF. CDR3 nucleotides: TGTGCCATCAGTGAGTCTCTCGGGGGCACCATATATTTT. This rearrangement joins TRBV10-3 to TRBJ1-3, with D possibly being TRBD1 (5 bases). The CDR3 has 13 amino acids. V lost 0 bases and J lost 9, with 9 bases in between. Germline V gene lookup returns CDR1 ENHRY and CDR2 SYGVKD.

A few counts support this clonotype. The CDR3 is CASSLFGKDGYTF. The DNA of the CDR3 is TGTGCCAGCAGTTTATTCGGGAAGGATGGCTACACCTTC. The chain has TRBV28 and TRBJ1-2; D gene unclear. The CDR3 has 13 residues. The V gene lost 1 base and the J gene lost 6 bases, with 9 bases spanning the gap. Per germline, CDR1 MDHEN and CDR2 SYDVKM.

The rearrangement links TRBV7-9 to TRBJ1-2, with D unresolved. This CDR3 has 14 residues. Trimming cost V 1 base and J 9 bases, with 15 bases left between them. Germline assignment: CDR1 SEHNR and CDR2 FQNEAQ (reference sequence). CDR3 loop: CASSLDFVVGSYTF. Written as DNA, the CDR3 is TGTGCCAGCAGCTTAGATTTTGTAGTAGGTAGCTACACCTTC.

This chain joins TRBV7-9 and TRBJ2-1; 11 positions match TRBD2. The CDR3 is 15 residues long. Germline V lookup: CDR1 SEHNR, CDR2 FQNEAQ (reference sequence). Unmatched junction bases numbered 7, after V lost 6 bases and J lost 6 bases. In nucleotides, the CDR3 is TGTGCCAGCAGTCTTAGCGGGAGGGCTTCCAATGAGCAGTTCTTC. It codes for CASSLSGRASNEQFF.

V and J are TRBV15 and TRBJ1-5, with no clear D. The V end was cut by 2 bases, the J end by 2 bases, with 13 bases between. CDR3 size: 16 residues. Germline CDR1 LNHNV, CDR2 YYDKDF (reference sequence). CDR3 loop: CATSRSNRARNQPQHF. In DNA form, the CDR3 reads TGTGCCACCAGCAGATCTAACCGGGCTCGCAATCAGCCCCAGCATTTT.

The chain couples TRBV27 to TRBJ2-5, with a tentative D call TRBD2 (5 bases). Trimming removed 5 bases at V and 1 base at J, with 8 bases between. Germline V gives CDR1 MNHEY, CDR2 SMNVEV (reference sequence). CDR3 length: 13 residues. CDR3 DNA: TGTGCCAGCAGTGACACTAGCCAAGAGACCCAGTACTTC. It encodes CASSDTSQETQYF.

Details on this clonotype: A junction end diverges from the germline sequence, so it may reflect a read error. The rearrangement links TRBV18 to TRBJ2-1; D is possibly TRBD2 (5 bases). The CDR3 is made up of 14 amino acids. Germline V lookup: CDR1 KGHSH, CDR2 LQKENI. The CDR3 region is CAGSPPGSYNEQFF. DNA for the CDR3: TGTGCCGGCTCACCACCTGGGAGCTACAATGAGCAGTTCTTC.

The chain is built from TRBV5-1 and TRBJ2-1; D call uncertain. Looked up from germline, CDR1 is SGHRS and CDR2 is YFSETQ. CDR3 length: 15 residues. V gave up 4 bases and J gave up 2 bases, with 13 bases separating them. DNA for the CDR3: TGCGCCAGCAGCCTCCGGCTAAGGACCTACAATGAGCAGTTCTTC. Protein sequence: CASSLRLRTYNEQFF.

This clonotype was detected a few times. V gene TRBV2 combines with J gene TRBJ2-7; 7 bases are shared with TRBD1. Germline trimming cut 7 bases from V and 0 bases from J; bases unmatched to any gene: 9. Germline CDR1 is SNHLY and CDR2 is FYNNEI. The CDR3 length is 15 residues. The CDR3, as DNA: TGTGCCAGCAAGGTCCCAGGGGGATCCTCCTACGAGCAGTACTTC. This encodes CASKVPGGSSYEQYF.

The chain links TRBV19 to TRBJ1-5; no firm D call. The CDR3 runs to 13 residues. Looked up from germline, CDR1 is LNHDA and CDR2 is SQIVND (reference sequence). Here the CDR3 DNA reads TGTGCATCGGGCAGAAAGATCAATCAGCCCCAGCATTTT. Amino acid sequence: CASGRKINQPQHF.